This is a list of T cell receptor beta chains from one sample in a study of T cell responses to AZD1222 COVID-19 vaccine. Clones were read by immunoSEQ multiplex PCR, and TCRdb kept only the in-frame ones, dropping some. The sample shows some 120,000 clones, around 87% of them seen only once. The sample consisted of peripheral blood, taken on day 0 of AZD1222 vaccination. All receptors derive from an adult in good health. Both conserved end residues are part of each CDR3. Fields, in order: clone size, J gene, V gene, D gene, CDR3 DNA, CDR3 protein. A D gene is named only where the DNA matches it firmly. Some rows have no size entry. The others give once, few or many, or a class for an expanded clone.

.	TRBJ2-1	TRBV6-4	TRBD2	TGTGCCAGCAGACCGGGACTAGCGGGAGGCCCAACCTACAATGAGCAGTTCTTC	CASRPGLAGGPTYNEQFF
.	TRBJ2-7	TRBV11-2	.	TGTGCCAGCAGCTTAGCGGCCAGGATAAACGCCTACGAGCAGTACTTC	CASSLAARINAYEQYF
.	TRBJ2-2	TRBV2	.	TGTGCCAGCAGGATCGGGGAGCTGTTTTTT	CASRIGELFF
.	TRBJ2-1	TRBV5-1	.	TGCGCCAGCAGCGAGTTTGGGGGAGGCGGTAAGAATGAGCAGTTCTTC	CASSEFGGGGKNEQFF
.	TRBJ2-7	TRBV18	TRBD2	TGTGCCAGCTCACCGAGCGGGACCTACGAGCAGTACTTC	CASSPSGTYEQYF
.	TRBJ2-5	TRBV2	TRBD1	TGTGCCATTCCGACAGGGTACCCCTCTGTACTGTACCAAGAGACCCAGTACTTC	CAIPTGYPSVLYQETQYF
.	TRBJ2-3	TRBV9	.	TGTGCCAGCAGCGTAGGATCCGGCACGGGAGATACGCAGTATTTT	CASSVGSGTGDTQYF
once	TRBJ1-2	TRBV27	.	TGTGCCAGCAGTTTAGGTGCCCGCAACCCCTATGGCTACACCTTC	CASSLGARNPYGYTF
few	TRBJ2-7	TRBV28	TRBD2	TGTGCCAGCAGTTTGTCCCTAGCGGGAGGGACAAGCGAGCAGTACTTC	CASSLSLAGGTSEQYF
.	TRBJ1-1	TRBV9	TRBD1	TGTGCCAGCAGCACTGGGGGACAGATGAACACTGAAGCTTTCTTT	CASSTGGQMNTEAFF
few	TRBJ1-2	TRBV2	.	TGTGCCAGCAGCCCAAGAATCTATGGCTACACCTTC	CASSPRIYGYTF
.	TRBJ1-6	TRBV5-1	TRBD1	TGCGCCAGCAGCTTAGCCGGCTCCGGACAGGGGGGTTCACCCCTCCACTTT	CASSLAGSGQGGSPLHF
.	TRBJ2-3	TRBV2	.	TGTGCCAGCAATTTCGTAGCTAGCACAGATACGCAGTATTTT	CASNFVASTDTQYF
.	TRBJ1-5	TRBV24-1	.	TGTGCCACCAGTGCTGAGGGACCAAGGCCCCAGCATTTT	CATSAEGPRPQHF
.	TRBJ2-5	TRBV5-1	TRBD2	TGCGCCAGCAGCAGGGGACTAGCGGGAGTTGAGACCCAGTACTTC	CASSRGLAGVETQYF
.	TRBJ1-2	TRBV4-2	.	TGTGCCAGCAGCCCCAGACAGCCTGGCGTCTATGGCTACACCTTC	CASSPRQPGVYGYTF
.	TRBJ2-1	TRBV7-2	TRBD1	TGTGCCAGCAGCTTTAGGACAGGGGGCCCCAATGAGCAGTTCTTC	CASSFRTGGPNEQFF
.	TRBJ2-7	TRBV29-1	.	TGCAGCGTTGAACGGGCAGGGGCCGGGGAGCAGTACTTC	CSVERAGAGEQYF
.	TRBJ1-4	TRBV5-1	.	TGCGCCAGCAGCTTGCAGGGGCCGGATGACCTGAAACTGTTTTTT	CASSLQGPDDLKLFF
.	TRBJ1-2	TRBV11-2	.	TGTGCCAGCAGCCAAAGTCGCCCACGAGGCTACACCTTC	CASSQSRPRGYTF
.	TRBJ2-1	TRBV7-9	.	TGTGCCAGCAGCTTCGGACCCGACAATGAGCAGTTCTTC	CASSFGPDNEQFF
.	TRBJ2-4	TRBV19	TRBD1	TGTGCCAGTAGTCCCCGACGGGACAGAAATATTCAGTACTTC	CASSPRRDRNIQYF
.	TRBJ1-1	TRBV6-5	TRBD1	TGTGCCAGCAGTCCTCGCCTGACAGGGGGGACTGAAGCTTTCTTT	CASSPRLTGGTEAFF
.	TRBJ1-3	TRBV19	.	TGTGCCAGTAGTGCCCTTGACTCTGGAAACACCATATATTTT	CASSALDSGNTIYF
few	TRBJ1-6	TRBV27	.	TGTGCCAGCACGCCAGAGGGGCGTGATAATTCACCCCTCCACTTT	CASTPEGRDNSPLHF
.	TRBJ2-7	TRBV29-1	TRBD1	TGCAGCGTTGAGACAGGGGGTTCCTACGAGCAGTACTTC	CSVETGGSYEQYF
.	TRBJ2-3	TRBV11-1	.	TGTGCCAGCAGCCCATTTGGGGATACGCAGTATTTT	CASSPFGDTQYF
.	TRBJ1-1	TRBV19	.	TGTGCCAGTAGTATAAGGTATGAGAGGGCTTTCTTT	CASSIRYERAFF
.	TRBJ1-3	TRBV30	.	TGTGCCTGGAGTTTCAGACAGGCCGATTCTGGAAACACCATATATTTT	CAWSFRQADSGNTIYF
.	TRBJ1-6	TRBV5-5	.	TGTGCCAGCAGCTTCGGGACCCTTGGTTCACCCCTCCACTTT	CASSFGTLGSPLHF
.	TRBJ1-6	TRBV5-6	.	TGTGCCAGCAGCGTGACGGACAGTATCTATAATTCACCCCTCCACTTT	CASSVTDSIYNSPLHF
.	TRBJ1-2	TRBV28	.	TGTGCCAGCAACCAGGACAGATACGACTATGGCTACACCTTC	CASNQDRYDYGYTF
once	TRBJ1-1	TRBV28	TRBD1	TGTGCCAGCAGTTTATGGGGGACAGGGGGTAGGAACACTGAAGCTTTCTTT	CASSLWGTGGRNTEAFF
.	TRBJ2-3	TRBV7-2	TRBD2	TGTGCCAGCAGCCGGGGGGTAGCGGGAGCCCAAGATACGCAGTATTTT	CASSRGVAGAQDTQYF
once	TRBJ1-2	TRBV24-1	.	TGTGCCACCAGTGGCACGCCAGGAGCTAACTATGGCTACACCTTC	CATSGTPGANYGYTF
.	TRBJ1-1	TRBV19	.	TGTGCCAGTAGTCGAAGGACTGAAGCTTTCTTT	CASSRRTEAFF
.	TRBJ1-3	TRBV30	.	TGTGCCTGGAATGTGGGTCTCGGAAACACCATATATTTT	CAWNVGLGNTIYF